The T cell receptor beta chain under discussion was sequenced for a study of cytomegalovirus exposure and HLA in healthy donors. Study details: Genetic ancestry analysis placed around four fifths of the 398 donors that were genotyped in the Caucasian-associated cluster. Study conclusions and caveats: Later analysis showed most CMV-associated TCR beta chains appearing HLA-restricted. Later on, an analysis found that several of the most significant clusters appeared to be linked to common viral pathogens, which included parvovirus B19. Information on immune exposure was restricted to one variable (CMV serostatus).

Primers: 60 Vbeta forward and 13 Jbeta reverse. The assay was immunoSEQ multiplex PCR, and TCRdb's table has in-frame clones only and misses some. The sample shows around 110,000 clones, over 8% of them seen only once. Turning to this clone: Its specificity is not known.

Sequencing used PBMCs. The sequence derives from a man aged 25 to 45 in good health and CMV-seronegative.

The CDR3 here is CASSSKGTSGIVGELFF. The CDR3 nucleotides read TGTGCCAGCAGCTCAAAGGGGACTAGCGGGATTGTCGGGGAGCTGTTTTTT. This rearrangement joins TRBV11-2 to TRBJ2-2, with 13 bases fitting TRBD2. The CDR3 has 17 residues. Germline assignment: CDR1 SGHAT and CDR2 FQNNGV. V trimming: 4 bases; J trimming: 7 bases; junction bases outside the gene matches: 9.